Presented here are 27 T cell receptor beta chains from one specimen sequenced in a study of Graves' ophthalmopathy and Graves' hyperthyroidism. TCR beta CDR3 regions were amplified from RNA transcripts. First-round RT-PCR with HTBI primers preceded a second-round multiplex PCR. TCRdb fed the multiplex PCR reads into MiXCR, producing one record per CDR3 protein. The sample shows a few hundred thousand distinct CDR3 sequences, about 18% of them seen only once. Sequenced input: peripheral blood. Receptor source: an adult woman with stable Graves' hyperthyroidism.

This clonotype was detected many times. The rearrangement uses TRBV11-2 and TRBJ2-2, with TRBD2 matching 12 bases. There are 18 residues in the CDR3. Germline values: CDR1 SGHAT, CDR2 FQNNGV. With 4 bases clipped from V and 3 bases from J, the junction kept 9 bases outside the gene matches. In DNA form, the CDR3 reads TGTGCCAGCAGCTCAGGGGTTCTAGCGGGAGGGTACACCGGGGAGCTGTTTTTT. It specifies CASSSGVLAGGYTGELFF.

V gene TRBV7-6 combines with J gene TRBJ1-1, with D perhaps matching TRBD1 (6 bases). The CDR3 has 14 residues. Germline assignment: CDR1 SGHVS and CDR2 FNYEAQ. V lost 5 bases, J lost 3 bases, and 13 bases lay in between. In DNA form, the CDR3 reads TGTGCCAGCAGCCCAGGGGATATGGACACTGAAGCTTTCTTT. As protein: CASSPGDMDTEAFF.

This clonotype was seen many times. The V and J genes are TRBV18 and TRBJ2-5, with D perhaps TRBD1 (5 bases). The CDR3 is 15 residues long. Germline CDR1 and CDR2: KGHSH and LQKENI. With 3 bases removed from V and 2 bases from J, the gap between germline ends came to 13 bases. This CDR3 reads CASSPSLDIQETQYF. The DNA of the CDR3 is TGTGCCAGCTCACCGTCATTGGACATACAAGAGACCCAGTACTTC.

In its sample, this clonotype was seen many times. The V gene is TRBV12-5, the J gene TRBJ1-1; 9 bases agree with TRBD1. The trim removed 1 base at V and 1 base at J, leaving 1 base unmatched. The CDR3 loop spans 15 amino acids. Per the germline V gene, CDR1 is LGHNT and CDR2 is FRNRAP. The DNA of the CDR3 is TGTGCTAGTGGTTTGGGGGGACAGGGGAACACTGAAGCTTTCTTT. Protein: CASGLGGQGNTEAFF.

This clonotype showed up many times. This chain links TRBV7-2 with TRBJ2-5, with D perhaps matching TRBD2 (6 bases). CDR1 and CDR2 (germline): SGHTA, FQGNSA. This CDR3 has 16 residues. V shed 0 bases and J shed 1 base, with 12 bases lying between them. CDR3 nucleotide sequence: TGTGCCAGCAGCTTAGCGGTAGCGGCAAGCCAAGAGACCCAGTACTTC. It encodes CASSLAVAASQETQYF. Supplemented by reference TRBV7-2 and TRBJ2-5, the full variable domain reads GAGVSQSPSNKVTEKGKDVELRCDPISGHTALYWYRQSLGQGLEFLIYFQGNSAPDKSGLPSDRFSAERTGGSVSTLTIQRTQQEDSAVYLCASSLAVAASQETQYFGPGTRLLVL.

The chain couples TRBV28 to TRBJ1-2; TRBD1 matches 7 bases. V shed 5 bases and J 5 bases; nucleotides not matched to a gene: 11. The germline CDR1 and CDR2 sequences are MDHEN and SYDVKM. The CDR3 is 15 amino acids. CDR3 residues: CASSSRDSSGYGYTF. CDR3 nucleotide sequence: TGTGCCAGCAGTAGTCGGGACAGCTCAGGATATGGCTACACCTTC.

This clonotype was counted ten times or more. In DNA form, the CDR3 reads TGTGCCTGGAGTGTTGGCCTCTGGCGGGAGCCCTACGAGCAGTACTTC. Encoded protein: CAWSVGLWREPYEQYF. The chain employs TRBV30 and TRBJ2-7, with 7 bases matching TRBD2. From germline, CDR1 is GTSNPN and CDR2 SVGIG (reference sequence). The CDR3 totals 16 residues. V dropped 0 bases and J dropped 2; count of bases not matched to a gene: 10.

The chain has TRBV7-2 and TRBJ2-5; 8 bases align to TRBD1. Losses at the gene ends were 4 bases for V and 4 bases for J; bases not matched to a gene: 2. From germline, CDR1 is SGHTA and CDR2 FQGNSA. This CDR3 has 13 amino acids. CDR3 in amino acids: CASSSQGGETQYF. The CDR3 DNA is TGTGCCAGCAGCTCACAGGGGGGAGAGACCCAGTACTTC. Full variable domain (rest looked up from reference TRBV7-2 and TRBJ2-5): GAGVSQSPSNKVTEKGKDVELRCDPISGHTALYWYRQSLGQGLEFLIYFQGNSAPDKSGLPSDRFSAERTGGSVSTLTIQRTQQEDSAVYLCASSSQGGETQYFGPGTRLLVL.

At least ten counts were recorded for this clonotype. The V call is TRBV10-1, the J call TRBJ1-2; no clear D. The CDR3 is made up of 13 amino acids. V was trimmed by 10 bases and J by 8 bases, leaving 20 bases between them. The germline V gene encodes CDR1 WNHNN and CDR2 SYGVQD (reference sequence). The CDR3 here is CATEPPKLGGYTF. The CDR3 coding sequence is TGCGCCACCGAACCCCCTAAGTTAGGGGGCTACACCTTC.

This clonotype was detected many times. The J gene is TRBJ1-1, the V gene TRBV4-1; tentatively, D is TRBD1 (6 bases). CDR1 MGHRA and CDR2 YSYEKL come from the germline V gene. CDR3 length equals 16 residues. Trimming removed 6 bases from V and 0 bases from J, with 17 bases in between. The CDR3 here is CASSQALGAMNTEAFF. The CDR3 DNA reads TGCGCCAGCAGTCAGGCCCTGGGGGCAATGAACACTGAAGCTTTCTTT.

This clonotype was observed at least ten times. The gene calls are TRBV20-1 and TRBJ1-2, with 9 bases identical to TRBD1. With V trimmed by 0 bases and J by 4 bases, 12 bases remained unmatched. The CDR3 spans 17 residues. The germline gives CDR1 DFQATT, CDR2 SNEGSKA (reference sequence). The CDR3: CSARDPGQGTPGYGYTF. Here the CDR3 DNA reads TGCAGTGCTAGAGACCCGGGACAGGGAACCCCCGGCTATGGCTACACCTTC.

This clonotype was counted at least ten times. The genes are TRBV10-3 and TRBJ2-7; 8 bases agree with TRBD2. Germline CDR1 is ENHRY and CDR2 is SYGVKD. The CDR3 loop spans 15 amino acids. V shed 10 bases and J 0 bases; nucleotides not matched to a gene: 11. CDR3 residues: CATRPGGASSYEQYF. The CDR3 DNA reads TGTGCCACCCGTCCCGGGGGGGCCAGCTCCTACGAGCAGTACTTC.

This chain connects TRBV20-1 to TRBJ2-3, with TRBD2 identical over 10 bases. The CDR3 extends over 16 amino acids. Germline V lookup: CDR1 DFQATT, CDR2 SNEGSKA (reference sequence). Trimming cost V 6 bases and J 0 bases; bases outside gene matches: 9. The CDR3 protein is CSAPPLAGVSTDTQYF. The CDR3 nucleotides read TGCAGTGCCCCACCCCTAGCGGGAGTTAGCACAGATACGCAGTATTTT.

This clonotype showed up many times. This chain connects TRBV2 to TRBJ2-7; 8 bases fit TRBD2. Germline lookup yields CDR1 SNHLY and CDR2 FYNNEI. Germline trimming cut 6 bases from V and 3 bases from J; bases unmatched to any gene: 10. CDR3 length: 15 amino acids. The CDR3 coding sequence is TGTGCCAGCAGCGCGGGACTAGGTTTTATCTACGAGCAGTACTTC. Protein product: CASSAGLGFIYEQYF.

This clonotype was recorded at least ten times. V is TRBV29-1 and J is TRBJ1-2; D is uncertain. The CDR3 loop spans 12 amino acids. In germline, CDR1 is SQVTM, CDR2 ANQGSEA. The V gene lost 4 bases and the J gene lost 2 bases, with 8 bases spanning the gap. The CDR3 DNA sequence: TGCAGCGTTGTGGCAGAAAACTATGGCTACACCTTC. It yields the protein CSVVAENYGYTF. The whole variable domain, filled in from reference TRBV29-1 and TRBJ1-2, reads SAVISQKPSRDICQRGTSLTIQCQVDSQVTMMFWYRQQPGQSLTLIATANQGSEATYESGFVIDKFPISRPNLTFSTLTVSNMSPEDSSIYLCSVVAENYGYTFGSGTRLTVV.

This clonotype was counted at least ten times. The V call is TRBV13, the J call TRBJ2-7; TRBD2 matches 9 bases. In germline, CDR1 is PRHDT, CDR2 FYEKMQ (reference sequence). V shed 3 bases and J 4 bases; nucleotides not matched to a gene: 7. There are 15 residues in the CDR3. CDR3 protein: CASSFGPTSGYEQYF. CDR3 sequence (DNA): TGTGCCAGCAGCTTTGGTCCGACTAGCGGATACGAGCAGTACTTC.

The chain uses TRBV2 and TRBJ2-7; 9 nucleotides agree with TRBD2. The V segment lost 6 bases and the J segment 4 bases; nucleotides outside the gene matches: 10. The CDR3 contains 15 residues. Germline-derived CDR1 and CDR2 are SNHLY and FYNNEI. This CDR3 reads CASSVDAGGPYEQYF. CDR3 in DNA: TGTGCCAGCAGCGTAGATGCGGGAGGGCCGTACGAGCAGTACTTC.

This clonotype was found many times. The rearrangement links TRBV24-1 to TRBJ2-2; 7 nucleotides line up with TRBD2. Germline V lookup: CDR1 KGHDR, CDR2 SFDVKD. The trim removed 4 bases at V and 6 bases at J, leaving 7 bases unmatched. The CDR3 extends over 15 amino acids. CDR3 DNA: TGTGCCACCAGTGAACGCGCGGGAGACTCCGGGGAGCTGTTTTTT. It yields the protein CATSERAGDSGELFF.

The sample holds many counts of this clonotype. V and J are TRBV7-8 and TRBJ1-5, with 7 bases aligning to TRBD1. The germline CDR1 and CDR2 sequences are SGHVS and FQNEAQ. V trimming: 0 bases; J trimming: 4 bases; junction bases outside the gene matches: 6. The CDR3 has 16 amino acids. DNA of the CDR3: TGTGCCAGCAGCTTAGCTGCCGGGACAGCAAATCAGCCCCAGCATTTT. Protein sequence: CASSLAAGTANQPQHF.

This clonotype was seen at least ten times. The chain combines TRBV20-1 with TRBJ2-7; D is ambiguous. Germline CDR1 and CDR2: DFQATT and SNEGSKA (reference sequence). This CDR3 contains 16 residues. Between the trimmed V and J ends, which lost 1 base and 2 bases, there was a span of 18 bases. DNA for the CDR3: TGCAGTGCTAGAGTGGTGGATAGCCAGTATACCTACGAGCAGTACTTC. This sequence encodes CSARVVDSQYTYEQYF.

This clonotype appeared many times. V is TRBV9 and J is TRBJ1-6, with D uncertain. Trimming removed 4 bases at V and 8 bases at J, with 13 bases between. The CDR3 loop spans 14 amino acids. Germline CDR1 is SGDLS and CDR2 is YYNGEE. This CDR3 reads CASSLEWRDSPLHF. The CDR3 coding sequence is TGTGCCAGCAGCCTAGAATGGAGGGATTCACCCCTCCACTTT.

V usage is TRBV7-9 and J usage is TRBJ1-1, with D possibly being TRBD1 (5 bases). The CDR3 spans 12 residues. Germline-derived CDR1 and CDR2 are SEHNR and FQNEAQ (reference sequence). V was cut by 4 bases and J by 8 bases, with 11 bases left in between. The CDR3 is CASSCRVGEAFF. For the CDR3, the DNA is TGTGCCAGCAGCTGCAGGGTTGGAGAAGCTTTCTTT.

Ten or more counts support this clonotype. The chain uses TRBV3-1 and TRBJ1-5; D is ambiguous. Trimming pared 1 base from V and 7 bases from J, leaving 8 bases between. This CDR3 is built from 13 residues. Germline CDR1 LGHDT, CDR2 YNNKEL (reference sequence). The CDR3 DNA reads as TGTGCCAGCAGCCAAGGGTACACACAGCCCCAGCATTTT. Translation: CASSQGYTQPQHF.

This clonotype was seen repeatedly, ten times or more. This sequence joins TRBV12-5 and TRBJ2-2, with D tentatively TRBD2 (6 bases). V gave up 5 bases and J gave up 1 base, with 14 bases separating them. Germline loops: CDR1 LGHNT, CDR2 FRNRAP. This CDR3 has 16 amino acids. The CDR3 DNA sequence: TGTGCTAGTGGTCCCACCGGACTACAGAACACCGGGGAGCTGTTTTTT. Its protein product is CASGPTGLQNTGELFF.

The chain uses TRBV7-2 and TRBJ1-5, with no clear D. CDR1 is SGHTA, CDR2 FQGNSA, per germline. V gave up 1 base and J gave up 7 bases, with 11 bases separating them. The CDR3 has 14 residues. The CDR3 spells CASSLDAGAQPQHF. The CDR3 DNA reads as TGTGCCAGCAGCTTAGACGCGGGCGCCCAGCCCCAGCATTTT.

A few counts support this clonotype. The chain combines TRBV11-2 with TRBJ2-5; unclear D gene. Germline CDR1 and CDR2: SGHAT and FQNNGV. This CDR3 has 14 amino acids. Trimming cost V 1 base and J 5 bases, with 11 bases left between them. In DNA, the CDR3 is TGTGCCAGCAGCTTAGCCCAGACTCCTGAGACCCAGTACTTC. This gives the protein CASSLAQTPETQYF.

This clonotype appeared many times. The chain employs TRBV6-1 and TRBJ2-5; 11 nucleotides match TRBD2. This CDR3 has 14 residues. Germline loops: CDR1 MNHNS, CDR2 SASEGT. The trim removed 6 bases at V and 3 bases at J, leaving 3 bases unmatched. The CDR3 spells CASSGTSGKETQYF. The CDR3 DNA reads TGTGCCAGCAGCGGGACTAGCGGTAAAGAGACCCAGTACTTC.